The sequence of this T cell receptor (beta chain) was determined in a study of T cell responses to AZD1222 COVID-19 vaccine. With respect to this clone: Its specificity is unknown. The junction does not match germline at one end; this may be a read error.

Assay: immunoSEQ multiplex PCR; the TCRdb copy retains only in-frame clones and omits some. The sample comprises 180,000 or so clones, more than 75% of which are singletons, and around 26% rests with the top ten. Study results and limitations: Seropositive at baseline were only five or six AZD1222 recipients. Donors were largely white British and mainly female; clonal diversity was possibly underestimated. Regions left unmutated in variants are reportedly the target of nearly half of spike-specific TCRs.

This specimen was peripheral blood, taken 28 days after the second AZD1222 dose. This receptor was identified in an adult who received the AZD1222 COVID-19 vaccine.

CDR3 bases: TGTGCCAGCTCGCCACAGGGATCCGGCACCGGGGAGCTGTTTTTT. This translates into CASSPQGSGTGELFF. This chain connects TRBV18 to TRBJ2-2; D perhaps matches TRBD1 (6 bases). This CDR3 has 15 residues. The germline V gene has CDR1 KGHSH and CDR2 LQKENI.